This T cell receptor beta chain was obtained from a study of T cells in Graves' hyperthyroidism and ophthalmopathy. The CDR3 is 15 residues long. Trimming took off 7 bases at V and 0 bases at J, with 12 bases between the two ends. The table lists this clonotype with many counts. What was amplified from RNA transcripts were TCR beta CDR3 regions. The TCR CDR3 was amplified in a first-round RT-PCR using the HTBI primer set. Each CDR3 protein is one row after TCRdb ran MiXCR on the multiplex PCR reads. The sample carries hundreds of thousands of distinct CDR3 sequences, approximately 24% recorded once. The chain links TRBV12-3 or TRBV12-4 to TRBJ2-2; either TRBD1 or TRBD2 may supply D (6 bases each). The sequenced material came from blood. The sequence derives from a woman in her twenties or thirties with Graves' ophthalmopathy. CDR3 sequence reads: CASNMGGPNTGELFF. In DNA form, the CDR3 reads TGTGCCAGCAATATGGGGGGCCCGAACACCGGGGAGCTGTTTTTT.